This TCR beta chain was identified during a study of blood T cell repertoires in COVID-19. Study as a whole: The United States, Italy and Spain provided the acute and convalescent COVID-19 samples. T cells, B-cell-depleted T cells, or PBMCs provided the cDNA or gDNA that served as material.

This CDR3 has 13 residues. The V and J ends lost 6 bases and 4 bases respectively, with 13 bases between them. The germline CDR1 and CDR2 sequences are KGHSH and LQKENI. Profiled with immunoSEQ multiplex PCR; TCRdb holds only in-frame clones, not every one. The sample lists tens of thousands of clones; roughly 79% were seen once. This clonotype was sampled from a woman in her seventies with acute or convalescent COVID-19. The chain uses TRBV18 and TRBJ2-7; no clear D gene. Sequencing used peripheral blood. The CDR3 coding sequence is TGTGCCAGCTCCCAACCCCCCGGGTACGAGCAGTACTTC. Translated: CASSQPPGYEQYF.